The rows below give T cell receptor beta chains drawn from one sample of a study of blood T cell repertoires in COVID-19. Here immunoSEQ multiplex PCR was the method, and the copy in TCRdb shows in-frame clones only, minus some. The sample comprises about 310,000 clones, under 90% of which are singletons, and roughly 2.8% rests with the top ten. The sequencing input was peripheral blood. These receptor sequences come from a woman aged 30 to 39 with COVID-19, enrolled during active disease. Both conserved end residues are part of each CDR3. D genes are given only for firm matches. Only part of the rows carry a size: once, few, many, or a class if the clone is expanded.

j_call d_call cdr3_length v_call clone_size cdr3_nt cdr3_aa
TRBJ2-2 TRBD1 15 TRBV5-5 - TGTGCCAGCAGCGGGGACAGGGTTGGAACCGGGGAGCTGTTTTTT CASSGDRVGTGELFF
TRBJ1-1 - 13 TRBV12-3/TRBV12-4 once TGTGCCAGCCGGAAAGGGGAGGGCACTGAAGCTTTCTTT CASRKGEGTEAFF
TRBJ2-3 - 16 TRBV7-9 - TGTGCCAGCAGCCCTCAGCGGAGGGTGGGCACAGATACGCAGTATTTT CASSPQRRVGTDTQYF
TRBJ1-1 - 13 TRBV29-1 - TGCAGCGTTGAAAACTCGAGGGGGACTGAAGCTTTCTTT CSVENSRGTEAFF
TRBJ2-1 TRBD2 13 TRBV10-3 - TGTGCCATCATGGGACTAGCGGACAACCAGCAGTTCTTC CAIMGLADNQQFF
TRBJ1-2 - 11 TRBV3-1/TRBV3-2 - TGTGCCAGCAGCCACACATTTGGCTACACCTTC CASSHTFGYTF
TRBJ1-1 - 14 TRBV27 - TGTGCCAGCAGTTGGACAGACATGAACACTGAAGCTTTCTTT CASSWTDMNTEAFF
TRBJ2-3 TRBD2 14 TRBV7-2 - TGTGCCAGCAGCTTAGATAGCGGGAGCGATACGCAGTATTTT CASSLDSGSDTQYF
TRBJ1-2 - 12 TRBV6-5 - TGTGCCAGCAACGGGTACGGCTATGGCTACACCTTC CASNGYGYGYTF
TRBJ2-5 - 14 TRBV19 - TGTGCCAGTAGTATCACCGGCAGGGAACAGACCCAGTACTTC CASSITGREQTQYF
TRBJ1-6 TRBD1 16 TRBV12-5 - TGTGCTAGTGGACCGACAGGGGATCAGGGAAATTCACCCCTCCACTTT CASGPTGDQGNSPLHF
TRBJ1-1 - 14 TRBV6-5 - TGTGCCAGCAGTTACTCTCAGGAGGGCACTGAAGCTTTCTTT CASSYSQEGTEAFF
TRBJ2-1 - 11 TRBV5-8 - TGTGCCAGCTCCTTGCCGGGTGAGCAGTTCTTC CASSLPGEQFF
TRBJ2-7 TRBD1 16 TRBV2 few TGTGCCAGCAGTGAACAACCTACAGGGGGCGGCGACGAGCAGTACTTC CASSEQPTGGGDEQYF
TRBJ1-2 - 14 TRBV7-9 - TGTGCCAGCAGCGGACGACAGGATAACTATGGCTACACCTTC CASSGRQDNYGYTF
TRBJ2-1 TRBD2 14 TRBV10-1 - TGCGCCAGCAGGAAAGGCCTAGCGGGAGTCGAGCAGTTCTTC CASRKGLAGVEQFF
TRBJ1-5 TRBD1 18 TRBV27 once TGTGCCAGCAGTTTGCCGGGACAGGGATCCCACGCGGATCAGCCCCAGCATTTT CASSLPGQGSHADQPQHF
TRBJ1-2 - 13 TRBV7-9 - TGTGCCAGCAGCACATCTTTAAGCTATGGCTACACCTTC CASSTSLSYGYTF
TRBJ1-6 TRBD1 15 TRBV7-2 - TGTGCCAGCAGCTTAGCGGGACAGACTAATTCACCCCTCCACTTT CASSLAGQTNSPLHF
TRBJ1-5 - 14 TRBV27 - TGTGCCAGCAGTTTGGGAGGGGGCAATCAGCCCCAGCATTTT CASSLGGGNQPQHF